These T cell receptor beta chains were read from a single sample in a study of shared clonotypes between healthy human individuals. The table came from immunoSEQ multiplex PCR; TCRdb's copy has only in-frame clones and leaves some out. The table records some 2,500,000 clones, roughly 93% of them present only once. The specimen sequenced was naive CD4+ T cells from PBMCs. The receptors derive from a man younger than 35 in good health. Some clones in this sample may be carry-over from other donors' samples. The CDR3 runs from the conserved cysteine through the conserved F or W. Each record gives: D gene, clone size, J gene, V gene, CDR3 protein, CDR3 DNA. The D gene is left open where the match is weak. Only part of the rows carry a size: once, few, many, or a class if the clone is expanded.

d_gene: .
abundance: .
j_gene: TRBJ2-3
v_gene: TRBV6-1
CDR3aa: CASLQGISDTQYF
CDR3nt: TGTGCCAGCCTTCAGGGTATATCAGATACGCAGTATTTT

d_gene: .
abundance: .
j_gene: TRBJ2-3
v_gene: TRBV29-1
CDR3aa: CSVARGGGTDTQYF
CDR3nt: TGCAGCGTTGCTCGGGGTGGGGGCACAGATACGCAGTATTTT

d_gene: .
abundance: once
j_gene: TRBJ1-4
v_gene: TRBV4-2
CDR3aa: CASSPSPGWQNEKLFF
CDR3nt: TGTGCCAGCAGCCCATCTCCGGGTTGGCAGAATGAAAAACTGTTTTTT

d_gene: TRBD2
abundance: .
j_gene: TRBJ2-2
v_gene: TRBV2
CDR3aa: CASTLAENTGELFF
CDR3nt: TGTGCCAGCACCCTAGCGGAGAACACCGGGGAGCTGTTTTTT

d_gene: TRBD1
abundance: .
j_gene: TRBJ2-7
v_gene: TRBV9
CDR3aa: CASSPRDRGYEQYF
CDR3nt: TGTGCCAGCAGCCCCCGGGACAGGGGCTACGAGCAGTACTTC

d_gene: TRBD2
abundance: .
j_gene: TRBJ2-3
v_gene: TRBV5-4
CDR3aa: CASSPGLASTDTQYF
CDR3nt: TGTGCCAGCAGTCCGGGACTAGCGAGCACAGATACGCAGTATTTT

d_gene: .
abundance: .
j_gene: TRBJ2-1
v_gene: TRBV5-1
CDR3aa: CASSLVSVYNEQFF
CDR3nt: TGCGCCAGCAGCTTGGTTTCAGTGTACAATGAGCAGTTCTTC

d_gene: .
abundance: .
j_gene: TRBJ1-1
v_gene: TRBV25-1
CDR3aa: CASSEGVGRRNTEAFF
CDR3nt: TGTGCCAGCAGTGAGGGGGTTGGCAGGCGGAACACTGAAGCTTTCTTT

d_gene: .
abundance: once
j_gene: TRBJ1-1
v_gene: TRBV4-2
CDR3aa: CASSQEVRAWTNTEAFF
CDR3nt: TGTGCCAGCAGCCAAGAAGTCAGGGCTTGGACGAACACTGAAGCTTTCTTT

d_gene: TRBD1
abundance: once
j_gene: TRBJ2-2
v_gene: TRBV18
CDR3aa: CASSPRLTYRGSDGELFF
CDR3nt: TGTGCCAGCTCACCTAGACTTACCTACAGGGGATCAGACGGGGAGCTGTTTTTT

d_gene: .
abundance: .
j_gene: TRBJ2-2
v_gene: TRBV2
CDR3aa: CASPPPGRMNTGELFF
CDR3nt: TGTGCCAGCCCCCCCCCGGGACGGATGAACACCGGGGAGCTGTTTTTT

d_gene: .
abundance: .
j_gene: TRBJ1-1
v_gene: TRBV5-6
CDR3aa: CASSLGGGNTEAFF
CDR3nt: TGTGCCAGCAGCTTGGGGGGTGGGAACACTGAAGCTTTCTTT

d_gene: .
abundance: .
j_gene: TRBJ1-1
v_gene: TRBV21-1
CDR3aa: CASSKDEQGGMNTEAFF
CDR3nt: TGTGCCAGCAGCAAAGATGAACAGGGGGGAATGAACACTGAAGCTTTCTTT

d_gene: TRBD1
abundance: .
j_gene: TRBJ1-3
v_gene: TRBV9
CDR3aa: CASSPRTGSSSGNTIYF
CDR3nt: TGTGCCAGCAGCCCCCGGACAGGGTCAAGCTCTGGAAACACCATATATTTT

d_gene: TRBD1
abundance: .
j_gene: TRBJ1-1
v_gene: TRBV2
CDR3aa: CASSVQGNEAFF
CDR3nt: TGTGCCAGCAGTGTACAGGGGAATGAAGCTTTCTTT

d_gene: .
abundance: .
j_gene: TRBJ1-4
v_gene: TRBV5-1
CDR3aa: CASSLFDGNEKLFF
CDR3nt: TGCGCCAGCAGCTTGTTTGACGGAAATGAAAAACTGTTTTTT

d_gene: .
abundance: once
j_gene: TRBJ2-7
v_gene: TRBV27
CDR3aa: CASSLVSGVNEQYF
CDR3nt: TGTGCCAGCAGTTTAGTGTCTGGGGTTAACGAGCAGTACTTC

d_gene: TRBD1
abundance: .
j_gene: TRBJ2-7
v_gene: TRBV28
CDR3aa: CASSRTGRSYEQYF
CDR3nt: TGTGCCAGCAGTCGGACAGGGAGGTCCTACGAGCAGTACTTC

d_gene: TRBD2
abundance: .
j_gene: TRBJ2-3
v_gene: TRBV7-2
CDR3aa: CASRLIAGAGADTQYF
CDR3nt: TGTGCCAGCAGATTGATAGCGGGAGCGGGGGCAGATACGCAGTATTTT

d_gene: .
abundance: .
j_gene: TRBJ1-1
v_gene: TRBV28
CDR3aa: CATTDSLNTEAFF
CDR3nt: TGTGCCACAACGGACAGCCTGAACACTGAAGCTTTCTTT

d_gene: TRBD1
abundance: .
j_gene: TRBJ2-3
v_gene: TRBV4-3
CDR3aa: CASSQGDRARAGFSTDTQYF
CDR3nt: TGCGCCAGCAGCCAAGGGGACAGGGCTCGAGCGGGGTTTAGCACAGATACGCAGTATTTT

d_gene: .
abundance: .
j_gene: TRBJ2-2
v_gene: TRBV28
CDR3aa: CASSLGTTGELFF
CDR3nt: TGTGCCAGCAGTTTGGGGACCACCGGGGAGCTGTTTTTT

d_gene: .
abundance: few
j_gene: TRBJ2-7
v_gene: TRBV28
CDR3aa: CASSSPGGTYEQYF
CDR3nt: TGTGCCAGCAGTTCCCCTGGCGGGACCTACGAGCAGTACTTC

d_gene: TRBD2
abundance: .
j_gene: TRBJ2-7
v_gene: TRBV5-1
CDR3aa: CASSFSASGSSYEQYF
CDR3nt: TGCGCCAGCAGCTTCTCGGCTAGCGGGAGCTCCTACGAGCAGTACTTC

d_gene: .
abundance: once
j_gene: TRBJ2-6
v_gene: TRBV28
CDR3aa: CASSLGTSGANVLTF
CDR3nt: TGTGCCAGCAGTTTGGGCACCTCTGGGGCCAACGTCCTGACTTTC

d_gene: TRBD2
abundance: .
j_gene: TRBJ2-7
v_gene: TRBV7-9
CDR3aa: CASSLDREGPYEQYF
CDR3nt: TGTGCCAGCAGCTTAGATCGGGAGGGCCCCTACGAGCAGTACTTC

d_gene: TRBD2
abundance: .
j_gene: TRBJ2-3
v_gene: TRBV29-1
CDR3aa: CSVRPWTSGTDTQYF
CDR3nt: TGCAGCGTTCGTCCATGGACTAGCGGGACAGATACGCAGTATTTT

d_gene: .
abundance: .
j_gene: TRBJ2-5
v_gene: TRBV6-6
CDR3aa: CASKIDRMGETQYF
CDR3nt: TGTGCCAGCAAAATCGACAGGATGGGAGAGACCCAGTACTTC

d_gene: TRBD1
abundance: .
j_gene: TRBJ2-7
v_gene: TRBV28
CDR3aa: CASSLALGQGSEQYF
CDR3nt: TGTGCCAGCAGTTTGGCCCTGGGACAGGGCAGCGAGCAGTACTTC

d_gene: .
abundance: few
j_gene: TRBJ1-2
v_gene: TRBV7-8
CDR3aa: CASSLRDGYGYTF
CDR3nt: TGTGCCAGCAGCTTACGGGACGGATATGGCTACACCTTC

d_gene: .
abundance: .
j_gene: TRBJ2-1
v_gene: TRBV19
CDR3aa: CASRQSSANEQFF
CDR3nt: TGTGCCAGTAGACAATCTAGCGCCAATGAGCAGTTCTTC

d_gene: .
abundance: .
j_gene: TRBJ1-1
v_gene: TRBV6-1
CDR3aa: CASSLRGWADTEAFF
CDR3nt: TGTGCCAGCAGTTTAAGGGGGTGGGCGGACACTGAAGCTTTCTTT

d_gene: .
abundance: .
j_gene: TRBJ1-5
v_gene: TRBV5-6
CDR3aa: CASSLRSGVNQPQHF
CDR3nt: TGTGCCAGCAGCTTGCGGTCAGGGGTGAATCAGCCCCAGCATTTT

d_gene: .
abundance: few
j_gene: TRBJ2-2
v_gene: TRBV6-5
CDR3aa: CASSYSGYTGELFF
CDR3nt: TGTGCCAGCAGTTACTCGGGTTACACCGGGGAGCTGTTTTTT

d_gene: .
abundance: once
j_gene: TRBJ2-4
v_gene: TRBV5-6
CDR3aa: CASSATSVEYIQYF
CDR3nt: TGTGCCAGCAGCGCTACTTCGGTGGAGTACATTCAGTACTTC

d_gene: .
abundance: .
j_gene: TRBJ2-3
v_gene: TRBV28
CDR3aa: CASSFPPWGGRNTDTQYF
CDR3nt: TGTGCCAGCAGTTTCCCCCCGTGGGGTGGAAGGAACACAGATACGCAGTATTTT

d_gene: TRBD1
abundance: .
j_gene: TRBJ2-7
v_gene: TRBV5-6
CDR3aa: CASSLGQGAYYEQYF
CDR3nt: TGTGCCAGCAGCTTGGGGCAGGGGGCGTACTACGAGCAGTACTTC

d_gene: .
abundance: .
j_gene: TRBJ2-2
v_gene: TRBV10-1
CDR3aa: CASSEGLGDTGELFF
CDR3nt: TGCGCCAGCAGTGAGGGGTTAGGGGACACCGGGGAGCTGTTTTTT

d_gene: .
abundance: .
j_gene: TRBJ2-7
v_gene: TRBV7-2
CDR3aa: CASSTHLRSSLASEQYF
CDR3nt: TGTGCCAGCAGCACGCACCTCCGCAGTTCTTTAGCCTCCGAGCAGTACTTC

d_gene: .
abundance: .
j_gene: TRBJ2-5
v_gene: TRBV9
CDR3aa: CASSSRTQAPRETQYF
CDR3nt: TGTGCCAGCAGCTCTCGGACCCAGGCCCCGCGGGAGACCCAGTACTTC

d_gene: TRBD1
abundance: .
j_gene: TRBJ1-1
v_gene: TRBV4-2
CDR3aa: CASSPKQGVNTEAFF
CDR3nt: TGTGCCAGCAGCCCTAAACAGGGGGTGAACACTGAAGCTTTCTTT

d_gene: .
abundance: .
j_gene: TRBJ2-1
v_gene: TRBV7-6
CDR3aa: CASSRTTINNEQFF
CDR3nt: TGTGCCAGCAGCCGTACTACTATCAACAATGAGCAGTTCTTC

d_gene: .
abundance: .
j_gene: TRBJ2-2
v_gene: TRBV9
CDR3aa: CASSSFGDTGELFF
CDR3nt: TGTGCCAGCAGCTCATTCGGAGACACCGGGGAGCTGTTTTTT

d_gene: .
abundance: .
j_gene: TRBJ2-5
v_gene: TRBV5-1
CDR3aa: CASSLAGNQLLGETQYF
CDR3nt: TGCGCCAGCAGCTTGGCCGGGAACCAGTTGTTGGGGGAGACCCAGTACTTC

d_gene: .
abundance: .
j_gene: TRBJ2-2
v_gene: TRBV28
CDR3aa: CASSSAGANTGELFF
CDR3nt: TGTGCCAGCAGTTCTGCCGGCGCGAACACCGGGGAGCTGTTTTTT

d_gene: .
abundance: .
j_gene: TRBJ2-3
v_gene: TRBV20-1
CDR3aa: CSALRGDTQYF
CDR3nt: TGCAGTGCCCTTCGGGGGGATACGCAGTATTTT

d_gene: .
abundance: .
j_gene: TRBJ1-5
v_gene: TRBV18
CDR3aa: CASSDWTVGNQPQHF
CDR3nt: TGTGCCAGCTCAGACTGGACAGTGGGCAATCAGCCCCAGCATTTT